A selection of T cell receptor beta chains follows, all from one sample in a study of cytomegalovirus exposure and HLA in healthy donors. Repertoires were generated with immunoSEQ multiplex PCR, while TCRdb's copy carries only in-frame clones and drops some. The specimen's table records over 200,000 clones. The sample comprised PBMCs. Receptor source: a woman under 40 in good health and CMV-seropositive. Each CDR3 is given with its conserved first and last residue. A D gene is named only where the DNA matches it firmly.

v_gene: TRBV6-5; d_gene: TRBD1; j_gene: TRBJ2-7; CDR3nt: TGTGCCAGCAGTTTCCGGACAGGGACCCACGAGCAGTACTTC; CDR3aa: CASSFRTGTHEQYF
v_gene: TRBV27; d_gene: TRBD1; j_gene: TRBJ2-1; CDR3nt: TGTGCCACCACACGAGGGGGCACCCAGGCAGGTGAGCAGTTCTTC; CDR3aa: CATTRGGTQAGEQFF
v_gene: TRBV5-8; d_gene: TRBD1; j_gene: TRBJ2-5; CDR3nt: TGTGCCAGCAGGCAAGACAGGGTGCGAGAGACCCAGTACTTC; CDR3aa: CASRQDRVRETQYF
v_gene: TRBV19; d_gene: TRBD2; j_gene: TRBJ2-5; CDR3nt: TGTGCCAGTAGGAGGAGTCTTAGCGGGAGAGGGGAGACCCAGTACTTC; CDR3aa: CASRRSLSGRGETQYF
v_gene: TRBV27; d_gene: TRBD2; j_gene: TRBJ2-1; CDR3nt: TGTGCCAGCAAATTAGCGGGAGTCTACAATGAGCAGTTCTTC; CDR3aa: CASKLAGVYNEQFF
v_gene: TRBV27; d_gene: TRBD1; j_gene: TRBJ2-2; CDR3nt: TGTGCCAGCAGTTTTACAGGGGGAATCGGGGAGCTGTTTTTT; CDR3aa: CASSFTGGIGELFF
v_gene: TRBV4-3; d_gene: TRBD2; j_gene: TRBJ2-2; CDR3nt: TGCGCCAGCAGCTTACGCGGGGGGATAGCGGGAGGGACTAACACCGGGGAGCTGTTTTTT; CDR3aa: CASSLRGGIAGGTNTGELFF
v_gene: TRBV10-1; d_gene: TRBD2; j_gene: TRBJ2-5; CDR3nt: TGCGCCAGCAGTCCGTACGGGACTACCGACCAAGAGACCCAGTACTTC; CDR3aa: CASSPYGTTDQETQYF
v_gene: TRBV7-2; d_gene: TRBD1; j_gene: TRBJ1-3; CDR3nt: TGTGCCAGCAGCTTGATGGCGCCGGGACAGACTTCTGGAAACACCATATATTTT; CDR3aa: CASSLMAPGQTSGNTIYF
v_gene: TRBV23-1; d_gene: NA; j_gene: TRBJ2-1; CDR3nt: TGCGCCAGCAGTCCCCGCGGTAGCTCCTACAATGAGCAGTTCTTC; CDR3aa: CASSPRGSSYNEQFF
v_gene: TRBV7-2; d_gene: NA; j_gene: TRBJ2-7; CDR3nt: TGTGCCAGCAGCCTAGCTGCTACCTACGAGCAGTACTTC; CDR3aa: CASSLAATYEQYF
v_gene: TRBV5-1; d_gene: NA; j_gene: TRBJ1-5; CDR3nt: TGCGCCAGCAGCAGTTCGGGGGGCCGCAATCAGCCCCAGCATTTT; CDR3aa: CASSSSGGRNQPQHF
v_gene: TRBV5-6; d_gene: NA; j_gene: TRBJ1-5; CDR3nt: TGTGCCAGCAGCTTTAGTTCTGCGGGGAATAGCAATCAGCCCCAGCATTTT; CDR3aa: CASSFSSAGNSNQPQHF
v_gene: TRBV4-3; d_gene: TRBD1; j_gene: TRBJ1-4; CDR3nt: TGCGCCAGCAGCCCCGGGACAGGGGGCAGTCGGTTATATGAAAAACTGTTTTTT; CDR3aa: CASSPGTGGSRLYEKLFF
v_gene: TRBV7-2; d_gene: TRBD2; j_gene: TRBJ2-5; CDR3nt: TGTGCCAGCAGCTCCGAGAGAGTAGCGGGTGAGACCCAGTACTTC; CDR3aa: CASSSERVAGETQYF
v_gene: TRBV4-1; d_gene: TRBD1; j_gene: TRBJ1-1; CDR3nt: TGCGCCAGCAGCCAAGACAGGGGGACTGAAGCTTTCTTT; CDR3aa: CASSQDRGTEAFF
v_gene: TRBV10-3; d_gene: NA; j_gene: TRBJ1-5; CDR3nt: TGTGCCATCACCAAGGCCCCGGACAGAGACTTTCATAGCAATCAGCCCCAGCATTTT; CDR3aa: CAITKAPDRDFHSNQPQHF
v_gene: TRBV28; d_gene: TRBD2; j_gene: TRBJ2-7; CDR3nt: TGTGCCAGCAGTTTTGCACCCACTAGCGGGAGGTTTTCCTACGAGCAGTACTTC; CDR3aa: CASSFAPTSGRFSYEQYF
v_gene: TRBV7-9; d_gene: NA; j_gene: TRBJ2-7; CDR3nt: TGTGCCAGCAGCCGACCCCCGGGACAAGGGTACGAGCAGTACTTC; CDR3aa: CASSRPPGQGYEQYF
v_gene: TRBV27; d_gene: TRBD2; j_gene: TRBJ2-3; CDR3nt: TGTGCCAGCAGTTTATCCGTCGCGGGGGTGGAGAGCACAGATACGCAGTATTTT; CDR3aa: CASSLSVAGVESTDTQYF
v_gene: TRBV19; d_gene: TRBD1; j_gene: TRBJ2-7; CDR3nt: TGTGCCAGTAGTAGGACAGGGAGCTCCTACGAGCAGTACTTC; CDR3aa: CASSRTGSSYEQYF
v_gene: TRBV7-2; d_gene: NA; j_gene: TRBJ2-3; CDR3nt: TGTGCCAGCAGCCCTAAGTTAGTGAGCACAGATACGCAGTATTTT; CDR3aa: CASSPKLVSTDTQYF
v_gene: TRBV12-5; d_gene: TRBD2; j_gene: TRBJ2-5; CDR3nt: TGTGCTAGTGGTTTGGGACTAGCGGGGGTGGAGACCCAGTACTTC; CDR3aa: CASGLGLAGVETQYF
v_gene: TRBV7-2; d_gene: NA; j_gene: TRBJ1-2; CDR3nt: TGTGCCAGCAGCCCCACTTACTATGGCTACACCTTC; CDR3aa: CASSPTYYGYTF
v_gene: TRBV4-1; d_gene: NA; j_gene: TRBJ2-5; CDR3nt: TGCGCCAGCAGCCAAGACTACAGGGCAAGGACCCAGTACTTC; CDR3aa: CASSQDYRARTQYF
v_gene: TRBV9; d_gene: NA; j_gene: TRBJ2-7; CDR3nt: TGTGCCAGCAGCGTAGCGCCCGACGGGAATGGGTATTACTACGAGCAGTACTTC; CDR3aa: CASSVAPDGNGYYYEQYF
v_gene: TRBV30; d_gene: TRBD1; j_gene: TRBJ2-2; CDR3nt: TGTGCCTGGGGGACAGGGTCGAACACCGGGGAGCTGTTTTTT; CDR3aa: CAWGTGSNTGELFF